This passage covers 5 T cell receptor beta chains from one sample sequenced in a study of T cell responses to AZD1222 COVID-19 vaccine. Here immunoSEQ multiplex PCR was the method, and the copy in TCRdb shows in-frame clones only, minus some. The data hold about 100,000 clones, with 80% to 95% observed a single time. Sequenced material: peripheral blood, taken 28 days after the second AZD1222 dose. These receptors were collected from an adult who received the AZD1222 COVID-19 vaccine.

This chain links TRBV20-1 with TRBJ1-1; D remains unclear. Germline values: CDR1 DFQATT, CDR2 SNEGSKA (reference sequence). This CDR3 contains 11 residues. Trimming removed 5 bases from V and 7 bases from J, with 11 bases in between. DNA for the CDR3: TGCAGTGCTGGAGCAGGATTTGAAGCTTTCTTT. It encodes CSAGAGFEAFF.

The chain employs TRBV5-1 and TRBJ2-1; perhaps TRBD2 as D (6 bases). In germline, CDR1 is SGHRS, CDR2 YFSETQ. The CDR3 has 16 residues. Trimming pared 3 bases from V and 5 bases from J, leaving 18 bases between. The chain's CDR3 is CASSSALRGADNEQFF. CDR3 DNA sequence: TGCGCCAGCAGCTCGGCACTGCGGGGTGCGGACAATGAGCAGTTCTTC.

This clone was counted between two and nine times. The chain uses TRBV6-5 and TRBJ1-4; 10 nucleotides match TRBD1. J was trimmed by 5 bases and V by 4 bases; bases with no gene match: 1. CDR1 MNHEY and CDR2 SVGAGI come from the germline V gene. This CDR3 is 14 amino acids long. The chain's CDR3 is CASSWTGGNEKLFF. CDR3 nucleotides: TGTGCCAGCAGTTGGACAGGGGGGAATGAAAAACTGTTTTTT.

The rearrangement uses TRBV7-6 and TRBJ2-2; 8 bases are a match to TRBD1. After removal of 6 bases from V and 7 bases from J, the junction contained 7 bases not matched to a gene. The CDR3 runs to 14 residues. Germline CDR1 and CDR2: SGHVS and FNYEAQ. CDR3 amino acids: CASRLQGEGGELFF. DNA of the CDR3: TGTGCCAGCAGGTTACAGGGGGAAGGCGGGGAGCTGTTTTTT.

The chain uses TRBV6-5 and TRBJ1-2; D might be TRBD1 (5 bases). The CDR3 is 15 amino acids. The germline V gene has CDR1 MNHEY and CDR2 SVGAGI. Trimming removed 4 bases from V and 0 bases from J, with 12 bases in between. CDR3 sequence: CASSSFGGANYGYTF. The DNA of the CDR3 is TGTGCCAGCAGTTCCTTCGGGGGAGCTAACTATGGCTACACCTTC.